The sequence of this T cell receptor (beta chain) was determined in a study of blood T cell repertoires in COVID-19. For the study at large: Spain, Italy and the United States supplied samples that represented acute and convalescent COVID-19. Sample material is recorded as cDNA or gDNA derived from T cells, B-cell-depleted T cells, or PBMCs.

This CDR3 has 13 residues. Per germline, CDR1 SGHRS and CDR2 YFSETQ. V lost 0 bases, J lost 7 bases, and 10 bases lay in between. Per the study methods: It was from reference gene primer amplification that nucleated cell counts were estimated. Here immunoSEQ multiplex PCR was the method, and the copy in TCRdb shows in-frame clones only, minus some. From that table come the V and J calls and clone size; the DNA was used to work out D and trimming. Of some 70,000 clones listed, around 85% were seen once; the top ten hold about 15%. Seattle's enrolled individuals joined amid active infection and were then monitored longitudinally.

The TCR was taken from a man in his forties with COVID-19, enrolled during active disease. The rearrangement links TRBV5-1 to TRBJ1-2; D may be TRBD1 (5 bases). Sequencing was carried out using peripheral blood. The CDR3 reads CASSLEGIGGYTF. Here the CDR3 DNA reads TGCGCCAGCAGCTTGGAGGGGATCGGTGGCTACACCTTC.